The rows below give T cell receptor beta chains drawn from one sample of a study of technical replicates of blood from a few donors. Produced via immunoSEQ multiplex PCR; TCRdb's table is partial and in-frame only. Altogether about 69,000 clones are present, approximately 88% being singletons, with the ten largest covering 4.6%. Sequencing input: PBMCs. These receptors all come from a human donor in good health. Some clones in this sample may be carry-over from other donors' samples. Each CDR3 is given with its conserved first and last residue. Each record gives: J gene, V gene, D gene, clone size, CDR3 DNA, CDR3 protein. A D gene is named only where the DNA matches it firmly. Rows may omit the clone size; those that give it use once, few, many or a size class.

TRBJ1-5 TRBV7-9 TRBD1 once TGTGCCAGCAGCGCGGAGACAGGGGGGTTTGGTCAGCCCCAGCATTTT CASSAETGGFGQPQHF
TRBJ2-7 TRBV18 TRBD2 NA TGTGCCAGCTCGCGGCCGGGACTAGCCTCCTACGAGCAGTACTTC CASSRPGLASYEQYF
TRBJ1-3 TRBV6-5 NA NA TGTGCCAGCAGGAGCTCTGGAAACACCATATATTTT CASRSSGNTIYF
TRBJ1-5 TRBV2 TRBD1 NA TGTGCCAGCAAAACAGGGGGCGGCAATCAGCCCCAGCATTTT CASKTGGGNQPQHF
TRBJ1-1 TRBV5-4 NA NA TGTGCCAGCAGCTTCTCCAGGGGTACTGAAGCTTTCTTT CASSFSRGTEAFF
TRBJ1-2 TRBV4-1 NA once TGCGCCAGCAGCCAAGATCGGGGAACGTATGGCTACACCTTC CASSQDRGTYGYTF
TRBJ2-1 TRBV2 NA NA TGTGCTCAGGGGACGGACAATGAGCAGTTCTTC CAQGTDNEQFF
TRBJ2-5 TRBV4-1 NA medium-sized TGCGCCAGCAGCCGGCGTCTTGGTGCCTCAGGGGAGACCCAGTACTTC CASSRRLGASGETQYF
TRBJ2-1 TRBV27 NA NA TGTGCCAGCAGTCACACTACCGAGCAGTTCTTC CASSHTTEQFF
TRBJ2-1 TRBV7-7 NA NA TGTGCCAGCAGCTTAGTGCCCGAACAGTCCAATGAGCAGTTCTTC CASSLVPEQSNEQFF
TRBJ2-7 TRBV11-1 NA NA TGTGCCAGCAGCCCCAGGGTGGGGACTCTCTCCTACGAGCAGTACTTC CASSPRVGTLSYEQYF
TRBJ1-1 TRBV6-1 TRBD1 NA TGTGCCAGCAGTGCGTCGGACAGGGGTACTGAAGCTTTCTTT CASSASDRGTEAFF
TRBJ1-3 TRBV18 NA NA TGTGCCAGCTCACCGGAGGGAAACACCATATATTTT CASSPEGNTIYF
TRBJ1-5 TRBV19 NA NA TGTGCCGCGGGGGCAGGGAGTAATCAGCCCCAGCATTTT CAAGAGSNQPQHF
TRBJ2-2 TRBV4-1 TRBD1 NA TGCGCCAGCAGCCAAGATCAAGGGGGCCCCGGGGAGCTGTTTTTT CASSQDQGGPGELFF
TRBJ1-5 TRBV19 TRBD1 once TGTGCCAGTCGGTTAACAGGGGATCATCAGCCCCAGCATTTT CASRLTGDHQPQHF
TRBJ1-2 TRBV5-8 NA once TGTGCCAGCAGCTTGGCCCAGGGTGCTGTAATTGTCTATGGCTACACCTTC CASSLAQGAVIVYGYTF
TRBJ2-1 TRBV9 TRBD2 NA TGTGCCAGCAGCACCATGCGGTCTAGCGGGAGTGATGAGCAGTTCTTC CASSTMRSSGSDEQFF
TRBJ1-1 TRBV4-3 TRBD1 NA TGCGCCAGCAGCCAAACAGGACAGGTTCACACTGAAGCTTTCTTT CASSQTGQVHTEAFF
TRBJ1-1 TRBV29-1 NA NA TGCAGCGTCGCAGGACAGTTAAACACTGAAGCTTTCTTT CSVAGQLNTEAFF
TRBJ2-6 TRBV7-8 TRBD1 NA TGTGCCAGCAGCTTAATGATTCGTGACAGGGGCTCTGGGGCCAACGTCCTGACTTTC CASSLMIRDRGSGANVLTF
TRBJ1-2 TRBV6-5 NA few TGTGCCAGCTCTAGACCCGATGGTGGCTACACCTTC CASSRPDGGYTF
TRBJ1-4 TRBV18 NA NA TGTGCCAGCTCACCTTGGGCTGGGCAGTCAACTAATGAAAAACTGTTTTTT CASSPWAGQSTNEKLFF
TRBJ1-6 TRBV6-5 TRBD1 NA TGTGCCAGCAGTTCCCGGGACAGCTATAATTCACCCCTCCACTTT CASSSRDSYNSPLHF